This T cell receptor (beta chain) stems from a study of cytomegalovirus exposure and HLA in healthy donors. Study at large: Most donors, 81% of a few hundred genotyped, fell in the Caucasian-associated ancestry cluster.

PCR involved 60 Vbeta and 13 Jbeta primers. TCRdb's copy holds only in-frame clones and misses some; the assay was immunoSEQ multiplex PCR. The sample includes about 100,000 clones, approximately 80% seen only once; the top ten take around 0.76%. The length of the CDR3 is 16 residues. With 3 bases removed from V and 7 bases from J, the gap between germline ends came to 19 bases. CDR1 is ENHRY, CDR2 SYGVKD, per germline. The sequence was obtained from a woman aged 55-70 years in good health and CMV-seronegative. The specimen was PBMCs. This chain connects TRBV10-3 to TRBJ2-1; possible D gene TRBD1, 8 bases. The CDR3 protein is CAISEQFGQGGNEQFF. The CDR3 DNA sequence: TGTGCCATCAGTGAACAGTTCGGACAGGGAGGGAATGAGCAGTTCTTC.